This is a list of T cell receptor beta chains from one sample in a study of T cell repertoires in cytomegalovirus infection. TCRdb re-analysed the reads in MiXCR, keeping a single row per CDR3 protein. This table has approximately 190,000 distinct CDR3 sequences, 28% appearing once. Sequencing was carried out using PBMCs. Source of these receptors: a human donor in good health (CMV status not recorded). Some clones in this sample may be carry-over from other donors' samples. The CDR3 runs from the conserved cysteine through the conserved F or W. Fields, in order: J gene, clone size, D gene, V gene, CDR3 protein, CDR3 DNA. A D gene is named only where the DNA matches it firmly. Size is stated for part of the rows, as once, few or many counts, or as a class when the clone is expanded.

TRBJ2-3,many,TRBD2,TRBV7-2,CASSLFRGGRDTQYF,TGTGCCAGCAGCTTATTCCGGGGGGGCCGAGATACGCAGTATTTT
TRBJ1-2,few,TRBD1,TRBV5-4,CASRQPGTGVNYGYTF,TGTGCCAGCAGACAGCCCGGGACAGGAGTTAACTATGGCTACACCTTC
TRBJ2-7,few,NA,TRBV29-1,CSVEEGNDEQYF,TGCAGCGTTGAGGAGGGGAATGACGAGCAGTACTTC
TRBJ2-2,few,NA,TRBV6-6,CAGIGGHGELFF,TGTGCCGGGATTGGGGGTCACGGGGAGCTGTTTTTT
TRBJ2-3,many,NA,TRBV7-2,CASALRTQDTQYF,TGTGCCAGCGCGCTTAGAACCCAAGATACGCAGTATTTT
TRBJ1-6,NA,TRBD1,TRBV7-8,CASSWQTGDNSPLHF,TGTGCCAGCAGCTGGCAGACAGGGGACAATTCACCCCTCCACTTT
TRBJ1-1,NA,TRBD1,TRBV12-3/TRBV12-4,CASSFEDRVEGNTEAFF,TGTGCCAGCAGTTTTGAGGACAGGGTGGAGGGGAACACTGAAGCTTTCTTT
TRBJ2-7,many,NA,TRBV28,CASSPGRGDSYEQYF,TGTGCCAGCAGCCCAGGGAGGGGGGACTCCTACGAGCAGTACTTC
TRBJ1-2,few,NA,TRBV7-6,CASSLFREKEGYTF,TGTGCCAGCAGCTTGTTTCGCGAAAAAGAAGGCTACACCTTC
TRBJ1-1,NA,TRBD1,TRBV20-1,CSALTGWDTEAFF,TGCAGTGCTTTGACAGGGTGGGACACTGAAGCTTTCTTT
TRBJ1-3,few,NA,TRBV14,CASSQGGRSSGNTIYF,TGTGCCAGCAGCCAAGGTGGCCGGAGCTCTGGAAACACCATATATTTT
TRBJ1-1,many,NA,TRBV7-9,CASSRGGGSVNTEAFF,TGTGCCAGCAGCCGCGGCGGGGGCTCAGTGAACACTGAAGCTTTCTTT
TRBJ1-2,NA,NA,TRBV7-9,CASSLGSTSGGYTF,TGTGCCAGCAGCTTAGGGTCCACATCGGGTGGCTACACCTTC
TRBJ1-5,NA,NA,TRBV19,CASSILQKPQHF,TGTGCCAGTAGTATATTACAGAAGCCCCAGCATTTT
TRBJ2-3,NA,TRBD2,TRBV2,CASSPLGLASTDTQYF,TGTGCCAGCAGTCCGCTGGGACTAGCTAGCACAGATACGCAGTATTTT
TRBJ1-4,NA,NA,TRBV19,CASSRRDGQTEKLFF,TGTGCCAGTAGTAGAAGGGACGGCCAAACTGAAAAACTGTTTTTT
TRBJ2-3,NA,TRBD2,TRBV7-3,CASSSRGGAGGTDTQYF,TGTGCCAGCAGCTCCCGGGGGGGCGCGGGGGGCACAGATACGCAGTATTTT
TRBJ2-3,few,NA,TRBV6-1,CASIWGGTDTQYF,TGTGCCAGCATCTGGGGCGGCACAGATACGCAGTATTTT
TRBJ1-4,NA,NA,TRBV7-3,CASSPRDGSGMELFF,TGTGCCAGCAGCCCCCGGGACGGCTCAGGCATGGAACTGTTTTTT
TRBJ1-2,once,TRBD1,TRBV6-1,CASSRTGGKGYTF,TGTGCCAGCAGTCGGACAGGGGGCAAAGGCTACACCTTC
TRBJ1-1,NA,TRBD1,TRBV7-2,CASSSQTGETEAFF,TGTGCCAGCAGCTCCCAGACAGGGGAGACTGAAGCTTTCTTT
TRBJ2-3,NA,NA,TRBV3-1,CASSQDTVPDTQYF,TGTGCCAGCAGCCAAGATACGGTCCCAGATACGCAGTATTTT
TRBJ2-7,few,NA,TRBV11-3,CASSKGIDGLYEQYF,TGTGCCAGCAGTAAGGGGATTGATGGGCTATACGAGCAGTACTTC
TRBJ2-3,NA,NA,TRBV7-9,CASSLVELAQGDTQYF,TGTGCCAGCAGCTTAGTCGAGCTAGCACAGGGAGATACGCAGTATTTT
TRBJ2-5,NA,NA,TRBV7-2,CASSFYQETQYF,TGTGCCAGCAGCTTCTACCAAGAGACCCAGTACTTC
TRBJ1-1,NA,NA,TRBV30,CAWSLGGSGTEAFF,TGTGCCTGGTCGTTGGGGGGGTCAGGAACTGAAGCTTTCTTT
TRBJ1-2,NA,TRBD1,TRBV12-3/TRBV12-4,CASSDRDGYTF,TGTGCCAGCAGTGACAGGGACGGCTACACCTTC
TRBJ1-2,NA,NA,TRBV18,CASSPTNGYGYTF,TGTGCCAGCTCACCTACAAACGGCTATGGCTACACCTTC
TRBJ1-4,few,NA,TRBV11-2,CATWDRKGEKLFF,TGTGCCACCTGGGACCGGAAAGGGGAAAAACTGTTTTTT
TRBJ2-4,NA,TRBD1,TRBV5-1,CASSLQRQGALGAKNIQYF,TGCGCCAGCAGCTTGCAGCGACAGGGGGCCCTGGGAGCCAAAAACATTCAGTACTTC
TRBJ2-7,many,NA,TRBV7-2,CASSPGRYEQYF,TGTGCCAGCAGCCCGGGCCGCTACGAGCAGTACTTC
TRBJ2-1,many,NA,TRBV7-6,CASSLRHDWHNEQFF,TGTGCCAGCAGCTTAAGGCATGATTGGCACAATGAGCAGTTCTTC
TRBJ2-3,NA,NA,TRBV27,CASSPYLSGTDTQYF,TGTGCCAGCAGTCCGTACCTATCGGGCACGGATACGCAGTATTTT
TRBJ2-1,NA,TRBD2,TRBV6-4,CASSGLAGGLDEQFF,TGTGCCAGCAGCGGACTAGCGGGGGGGCTGGATGAGCAGTTCTTC
TRBJ2-1,many,NA,TRBV7-2,CASSANEQFF,TGTGCCAGCTCGGCCAATGAGCAGTTCTTC
TRBJ1-1,NA,NA,TRBV20-1,CSARRGLGNTEAFF,TGCAGTGCTAGACGGGGACTGGGGAACACTGAAGCTTTCTTT
TRBJ1-5,many,TRBD1,TRBV7-2,CASSLVSTGGNQPQHF,TGTGCCAGCAGCTTAGTGTCCACAGGGGGCAATCAGCCCCAGCATTTT
TRBJ1-3,NA,NA,TRBV29-1,CSVGETAPGNTIYF,TGCAGCGTCGGAGAGACAGCCCCTGGAAACACCATATATTTT
TRBJ1-1,NA,TRBD1,TRBV5-1,CASSLEARQGLRNTEAFF,TGCGCCAGCAGCTTGGAAGCGAGACAGGGGTTAAGAAACACTGAAGCTTTCTTT
TRBJ2-7,few,NA,TRBV20-1,CSARDSTRSYEQYF,TGCAGTGCTAGAGATTCTACGCGGAGCTACGAGCAGTACTTC
TRBJ2-3,many,NA,TRBV7-2,CASSLAALRTDTQYF,TGTGCCAGCAGCTTAGCCGCACTTCGCACAGATACGCAGTATTTT